Below are 14 T cell receptor beta chains sequenced from a single sample in a study of CD8 T cells in ankylosing spondylitis. Via MiXCR, TCRdb re-called the 5' RACE reads, giving one row per CDR3 protein. The sample carries about 360,000 distinct CDR3 sequences, more than 20% recorded once. Sequencing was done on a sample of blood, either unsorted or a sorted T cell fraction (not recorded which). These receptors originate from a male donor with ankylosing spondylitis or in good health (not recorded which).

Only a few counts were recorded for this clonotype. The genes are TRBV5-6 and TRBJ2-5; no reliable D call. Germline CDR1 is SGHDT and CDR2 is YYEEEE. The CDR3 has 15 amino acids. V gave up 2 bases and J gave up 4 bases, with 15 bases separating them. Here the CDR3 DNA reads TGTGCCAGCAGCTTTGACGTGACGGCCGGAGAGACCCAGTACTTC. This translates into CASSFDVTAGETQYF.

The V and J genes are TRBV21-1 and TRBJ2-6; TRBD1 was called by the table and not checked on the DNA. TRBV21-1 is classified as a pseudogene. The CDR3 has 18 amino acids. The CDR3 DNA reads TGTGCCAGCAGCAAAGACAGGGGGCGCTGCCCCGGGGCCAACGTCCTGACTTTC. It yields the protein CASSKDRGRCPGANVLTF.

This chain connects TRBV12-3 or TRBV12-4 to TRBJ2-3; no firm D call. This CDR3 is built from 12 residues. Trimming took 6 bases from V and 6 from J, leaving 10 bases between them. The CDR3 DNA reads as TGTGCCAGCAGGGGGTTCGGTGATACGCAGTATTTT. Its protein product is CASRGFGDTQYF.

The rearrangement links TRBV2 to TRBJ2-7; 9 nucleotides match TRBD1. CDR1 SNHLY and CDR2 FYNNEI come from the germline V gene. The CDR3 has 16 amino acids. Trimming removed 6 bases from V and 4 bases from J; junction bases left unmatched: 13. CDR3 sequence: CASSQGRDRAGYEQYF. For the CDR3, the DNA is TGTGCCAGCAGCCAGGGCCGGGACAGGGCAGGGTACGAGCAGTACTTC.

The table lists this clonotype with a few counts. The chain joins TRBV12-3 or TRBV12-4 to TRBJ2-3, with D uncertain. With 5 bases removed from V and 5 bases from J, the gap between germline ends came to 11 bases. CDR3 length equals 13 residues. The chain's CDR3 is CASSPQPRDTQYF. The CDR3 DNA is TGTGCCAGCAGTCCCCAACCCCGAGATACGCAGTATTTT.

The rearrangement uses TRBV30 and TRBJ2-1; D possibly matches TRBD1 or TRBD2 (5 bases each). CDR3 length: 16 residues. V was pared by 3 bases and J by 3 bases, with 18 bases between. Germline V gives CDR1 GTSNPN, CDR2 SVGIG (reference sequence). This CDR3 is CAWRDSWGPIYNEQFF. The DNA of the CDR3 is TGTGCCTGGAGAGACAGTTGGGGACCGATCTACAATGAGCAGTTCTTC.

This clonotype was counted between two and nine times. J is TRBJ2-5 and V is TRBV10-3; 9 positions agree with TRBD1. From germline, CDR1 is ENHRY and CDR2 SYGVKD. The CDR3 is 15 residues long. J lost 4 bases, V lost 3 bases, and 6 bases had no gene match. As DNA, the CDR3 is TGTGCCATCAGTGATCGGGACAGGGCGGGAGAGACCCAGTACTTC. Encoded protein: CAISDRDRAGETQYF.

This clonotype was detected only a few times. This chain joins TRBV9 and TRBJ1-5; D uncertain. The V and J ends lost 0 bases and 9 bases respectively, with 10 bases between them. The CDR3 totals 13 residues. Per the germline V gene, CDR1 is SGDLS and CDR2 is YYNGEE. CDR3 sequence: CASSVGLGWPQHF. In nucleotides, the CDR3 is TGTGCCAGCAGCGTAGGGCTAGGGTGGCCCCAGCATTTT.

This chain connects TRBV27 to TRBJ2-5; tentatively, D is TRBD2 (6 bases). V was cut by 5 bases and J by 4 bases, with 14 bases left in between. Germline loops: CDR1 MNHEY, CDR2 SMNVEV (reference sequence). The CDR3 has 14 residues. The CDR3 DNA reads TGTGCCAGCAGTCTGGAGGGGCCCGCAGAGACCCAGTACTTC. Its protein product is CASSLEGPAETQYF.

This clonotype was observed a few times. This CDR3 reads CSASGTGDDEQYF. The CDR3, as DNA: TGCAGTGCATCCGGGACAGGGGACGACGAGCAGTACTTC. The chain combines TRBV20-1 with TRBJ2-7; 10 bases line up with TRBD1. CDR1 is DFQATT and CDR2 is SNEGSKA in the germline V gene (reference sequence). This CDR3 is built from 13 residues. Unmatched junction bases numbered 7, after V lost 6 bases and J lost 5 bases.

The rearrangement uses TRBV15 and TRBJ2-2; D unresolved. With 7 bases removed from V and 5 bases from J, the gap between germline ends came to 14 bases. CDR1 and CDR2 (germline): LNHNV, YYDKDF (reference sequence). There are 14 residues in the CDR3. The CDR3: CATKETRGTGELFF. In nucleotides, the CDR3 is TGTGCCACCAAAGAAACGCGTGGGACCGGGGAGCTGTTTTTT.

In this sample, this clonotype turned up a few times. V is TRBV12-3 or TRBV12-4 and J is TRBJ2-7; D is uncertain. Trimming shortened V by 5 bases and J by 6 bases, and 11 bases separated the two germline ends. This CDR3 spans 12 amino acids. CDR3: CASSQVFGEQYF. In nucleotides, the CDR3 is TGTGCCAGCAGTCAAGTGTTCGGCGAGCAGTACTTC.

This clonotype was seen a handful of times. This rearrangement joins TRBV20-1 to TRBJ2-7; D gene unclear. This CDR3 comprises 10 residues. The germline V gene has CDR1 DFQATT and CDR2 SNEGSKA (reference sequence). The V gene lost 3 bases and the J gene lost 5 bases, with 5 bases spanning the gap. In nucleotides, the CDR3 is TGCAGTGCTAGTGGGGACGAGCAGTACTTC. Translated: CSASGDEQYF.

The chain employs TRBV5-6 and TRBJ2-5; no clear D gene. Germline CDR1 is SGHDT and CDR2 is YYEEEE. The CDR3 runs 12 residues. V was pared by 4 bases and J by 2 bases, with 6 bases between. In nucleotides, the CDR3 is TGTGCCAGCAGCCGCCGACAAGAGACCCAGTACTTC. This gives the protein CASSRRQETQYF.